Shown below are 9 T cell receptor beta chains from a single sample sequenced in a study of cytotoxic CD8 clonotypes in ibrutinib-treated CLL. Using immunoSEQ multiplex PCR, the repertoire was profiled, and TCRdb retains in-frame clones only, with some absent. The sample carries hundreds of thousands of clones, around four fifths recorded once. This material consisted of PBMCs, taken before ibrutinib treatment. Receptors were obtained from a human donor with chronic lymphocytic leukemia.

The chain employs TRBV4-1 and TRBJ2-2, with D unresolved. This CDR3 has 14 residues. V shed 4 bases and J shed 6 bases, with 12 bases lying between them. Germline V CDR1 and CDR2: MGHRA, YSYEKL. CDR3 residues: CASSPPSGAGELFF. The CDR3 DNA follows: TGCGCCAGCAGCCCTCCCTCTGGGGCCGGGGAGCTGTTTTTT.

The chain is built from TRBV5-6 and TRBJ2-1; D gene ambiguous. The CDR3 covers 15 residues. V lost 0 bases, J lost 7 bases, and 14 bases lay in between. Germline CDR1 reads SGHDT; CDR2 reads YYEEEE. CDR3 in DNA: TGTGCCAGCAGCTTGGGGATTACTCCGGGTAATGAGCAGTTCTTC. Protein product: CASSLGITPGNEQFF. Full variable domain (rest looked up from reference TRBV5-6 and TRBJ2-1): DAGVTQSPTHLIKTRGQQVTLRCSPKSGHDTVSWYQQALGQGPQFIFQYYEEEERQRGNFPDRFSGHQFPNYSSELNVNALLLGDSALYLCASSLGITPGNEQFFGPGTRLTVL.

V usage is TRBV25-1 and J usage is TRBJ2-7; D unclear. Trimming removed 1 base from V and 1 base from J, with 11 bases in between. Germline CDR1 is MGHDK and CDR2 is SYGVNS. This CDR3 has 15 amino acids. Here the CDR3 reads CASSESAAKSYEQYF. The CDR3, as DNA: TGTGCCAGCAGTGAATCTGCGGCCAAGTCCTACGAGCAGTACTTC.

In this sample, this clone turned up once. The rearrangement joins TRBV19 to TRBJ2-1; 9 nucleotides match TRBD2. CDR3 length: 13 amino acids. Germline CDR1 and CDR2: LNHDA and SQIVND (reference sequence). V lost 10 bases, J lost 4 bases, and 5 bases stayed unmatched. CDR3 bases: TGTGCCACGGGACTAGCTACATACAATGAGCAGTTCTTC. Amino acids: CATGLATYNEQFF. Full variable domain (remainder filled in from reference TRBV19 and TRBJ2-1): DGGITQSPKYLFRKEGQNVTLSCEQNLNHDAMYWYRQDPGQGLRLIYYSQIVNDFQKGDIAEGYSVSREKKESFPLTVTSAQKNPTAFYLCATGLATYNEQFFGPGTRLTVL.

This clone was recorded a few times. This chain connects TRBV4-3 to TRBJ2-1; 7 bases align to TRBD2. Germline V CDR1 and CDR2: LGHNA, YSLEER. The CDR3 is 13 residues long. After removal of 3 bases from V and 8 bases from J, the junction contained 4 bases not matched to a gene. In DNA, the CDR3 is TGCGCCAGCAGCCACGGTGGGAGGGATGAGCAGTTCTTC. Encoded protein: CASSHGGRDEQFF.

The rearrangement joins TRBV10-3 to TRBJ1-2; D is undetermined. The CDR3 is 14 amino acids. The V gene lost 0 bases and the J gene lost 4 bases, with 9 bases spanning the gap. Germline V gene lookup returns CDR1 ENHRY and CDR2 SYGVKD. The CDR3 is CAISESYQSYGYTF. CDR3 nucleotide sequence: TGTGCCATCAGTGAGTCGTATCAAAGCTATGGCTACACCTTC.

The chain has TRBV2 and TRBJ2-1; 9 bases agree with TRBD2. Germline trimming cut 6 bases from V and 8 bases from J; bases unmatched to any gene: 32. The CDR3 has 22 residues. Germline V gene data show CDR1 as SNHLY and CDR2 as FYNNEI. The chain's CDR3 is CASRGFPGTSDRSGRFLHEQFF. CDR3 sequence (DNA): TGTGCCAGCAGGGGGTTTCCCGGGACAAGTGATCGGAGCGGGAGGTTTCTGCATGAGCAGTTCTTC.

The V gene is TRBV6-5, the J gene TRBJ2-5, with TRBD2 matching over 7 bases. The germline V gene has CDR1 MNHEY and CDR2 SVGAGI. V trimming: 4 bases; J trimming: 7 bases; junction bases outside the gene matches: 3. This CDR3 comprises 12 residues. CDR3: CASSSSGGTQYF. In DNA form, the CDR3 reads TGTGCCAGCAGTTCCTCGGGGGGGACCCAGTACTTC.

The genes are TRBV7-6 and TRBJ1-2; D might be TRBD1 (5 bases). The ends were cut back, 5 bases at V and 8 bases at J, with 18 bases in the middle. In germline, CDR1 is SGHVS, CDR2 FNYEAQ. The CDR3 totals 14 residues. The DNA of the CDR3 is TGTGCCAGCAGCCCGGCCCGGGACGGTAGCGGCTACACCTTC. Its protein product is CASSPARDGSGYTF.